This T cell receptor beta chain is from a study of blood T cell repertoires in COVID-19. TCRdb's copy holds only in-frame clones and misses some; the assay was immunoSEQ multiplex PCR. The sample carries around 140,000 clones, 88% recorded once. Germline lookup yields CDR1 MNHEY and CDR2 SVGAGI. V was pared by 7 bases and J by 2 bases, with 14 bases between. The CDR3 spans 14 residues. Sequenced material: peripheral blood. This TCR came from a woman aged 45-65 years with acute or convalescent COVID-19. This chain connects TRBV6-5 to TRBJ1-2, with D perhaps TRBD1 (6 bases). The CDR3 here is CASKPGTPNYGYTF. CDR3 bases: TGTGCCAGCAAACCCGGGACACCAAACTATGGCTACACCTTC.